This T cell receptor beta chain appears in the sequencing data of a study of T cells in localized non-small cell lung cancer. This table comes from immunoSEQ multiplex PCR, and its TCRdb copy is limited to in-frame clones, with some not included. Of 30,000 to 45,000 clones listed, around nine tenths are singletons. Per germline, CDR1 SGHAT and CDR2 FQNNGV. Trimming cost V 5 bases and J 0 bases; bases outside gene matches: 8. The CDR3 contains 17 residues. This chain connects TRBV11-2 to TRBJ1-1; TRBD1 agrees at 11 bases. This sequence was found in a female donor at least 60 years old with stage I lung adenocarcinoma. The material was peripheral blood, obtained before any cancer treatment. CDR3 protein: CASSPGQGARMNTEAFF. The CDR3 DNA reads as TGTGCCAGCAGCCCCGGACAGGGGGCTAGAATGAACACTGAAGCTTTCTTT.